These T cell receptor beta chains were read from a single sample in a study of blood T cell repertoires in COVID-19. Profiling relied on immunoSEQ multiplex PCR, and the TCRdb table lists in-frame clones only, not all of them. The sample shows 35,000 to 55,000 clones, roughly four fifths of them seen only once. Material: peripheral blood. All receptors come from a man aged 55 to 70 with active COVID-19. The conserved cysteine and the conserved F or W are not part of the CDR3 here.

cdr3_aa: ASSFGGQYSNYGYT
j_call: TRBJ1-2
v_call: TRBV7-9

cdr3_aa: ASRSGSYEQY
j_call: TRBJ2-7
v_call: TRBV6-5

cdr3_aa: ASSYGYGKQF
j_call: TRBJ2-1
v_call: TRBV6-6

cdr3_aa: ASSPYRGGAYEQY
j_call: TRBJ2-7
v_call: TRBV7-9

cdr3_aa: ASSYSAGPANYGYT
j_call: TRBJ1-2
v_call: TRBV6-2/TRBV6-3

cdr3_aa: ALSRRAQETQY
j_call: TRBJ2-5
v_call: TRBV30

cdr3_aa: ASSQEDRVVTDTQY
j_call: TRBJ2-3
v_call: TRBV4-3

cdr3_aa: ATRAGGESGANVLT
j_call: TRBJ2-6
v_call: TRBV15

cdr3_aa: ATSRDNRGIDTQY
j_call: TRBJ2-3
v_call: TRBV15

cdr3_aa: ASRTGLAGADEQF
j_call: TRBJ2-1
v_call: TRBV4-1

cdr3_aa: ASTSGGAFNEQF
j_call: TRBJ2-1
v_call: TRBV2

cdr3_aa: ASSQDLAGTGELF
j_call: TRBJ2-2
v_call: TRBV4-3

cdr3_aa: ASSLLRQGTDTQY
j_call: TRBJ2-3
v_call: TRBV5-1

cdr3_aa: SVDPTSGSQTQY
j_call: TRBJ2-5
v_call: TRBV29-1

cdr3_aa: ASSLGGSWADTQY
j_call: TRBJ2-3
v_call: TRBV11-3

cdr3_aa: ASSSGTGPQGQY
j_call: TRBJ2-7
v_call: TRBV28

cdr3_aa: ASSLRAGAYNEQF
j_call: TRBJ2-1
v_call: TRBV6-5

cdr3_aa: AWESSGRPYEQY
j_call: TRBJ2-7
v_call: TRBV30

cdr3_aa: ASSLDRVTDTQY
j_call: TRBJ2-3
v_call: TRBV4-3

cdr3_aa: ASSQDSSGGPLRTQY
j_call: TRBJ2-3
v_call: TRBV4-1

cdr3_aa: ASSSHVGGNTEAF
j_call: TRBJ1-1
v_call: TRBV7-6

cdr3_aa: ASSSIQVGETQY
j_call: TRBJ2-5
v_call: TRBV5-4

cdr3_aa: SASRRGGEETQY
j_call: TRBJ2-5
v_call: TRBV20-1

cdr3_aa: ASSVDGGLAGGISYEQY
j_call: TRBJ2-7
v_call: TRBV9

cdr3_aa: ASSSRGGGSYEQY
j_call: TRBJ2-7
v_call: TRBV27

cdr3_aa: ASSLTQGFSNQPQH
j_call: TRBJ1-5
v_call: TRBV6-6

cdr3_aa: AWRLDSDTQY
j_call: TRBJ2-3
v_call: TRBV30

cdr3_aa: ASSLGVTGAYEQY
j_call: TRBJ2-7
v_call: TRBV11-1

cdr3_aa: ASSTQGLAGHNEQF
j_call: TRBJ2-1
v_call: TRBV7-2

cdr3_aa: ASSLGPGTYEQY
j_call: TRBJ2-7
v_call: TRBV7-9

cdr3_aa: ASSEGGPQH
j_call: TRBJ1-5
v_call: TRBV2

cdr3_aa: ASRTGGGQPQH
j_call: TRBJ1-5
v_call: TRBV28

cdr3_aa: ASSSGTMNYEQY
j_call: TRBJ2-7
v_call: TRBV7-2

cdr3_aa: ASSGWTGNQPQH
j_call: TRBJ1-5
v_call: TRBV5-6

cdr3_aa: ASSFRGSNQPQH
j_call: TRBJ1-5
v_call: TRBV28

cdr3_aa: ASSLGPGTGGKETQY
j_call: TRBJ2-5
v_call: TRBV5-1

cdr3_aa: AWSVLTSGKETQY
j_call: TRBJ2-5
v_call: TRBV30

cdr3_aa: ASSVAGDRAYEQY
j_call: TRBJ2-7
v_call: TRBV9

cdr3_aa: ASRWTSGISYEQY
j_call: TRBJ2-7
v_call: TRBV28

cdr3_aa: SAVYGEQY
j_call: TRBJ2-7
v_call: TRBV29-1

cdr3_aa: ASSGLMGQVGSYEQY
j_call: TRBJ2-7
v_call: TRBV6-1

cdr3_aa: ASTKDRVQETQY
j_call: TRBJ2-5
v_call: TRBV6-5

cdr3_aa: ASTGQGASSGNTIY
j_call: TRBJ1-3
v_call: TRBV2

cdr3_aa: ASSMGGSTDTQY
j_call: TRBJ2-3
v_call: TRBV11-1

cdr3_aa: ASSKAAGGRRDTQY
j_call: TRBJ2-3
v_call: TRBV21-1

cdr3_aa: ASSSGGITGELF
j_call: TRBJ2-2
v_call: TRBV6-2/TRBV6-3